Shown below are 27 T cell receptor beta chains from a single sample sequenced in a study of OX40 agonist ivuxolimab in advanced cancers. Repertoires were generated with immunoSEQ multiplex PCR, while TCRdb's copy carries only in-frame clones and drops some. The sample records approximately 32,000 clones, roughly 89% being singletons. The sequencing used CD4+ or CD8+ T cells sorted from blood, collected in a trial of the OX40 agonist ivuxolimab. These TCRs come from an adult with an advanced solid tumor such as melanoma, head and neck, liver or kidney cancer.

This sequence joins TRBV27 and TRBJ2-6, with 12 positions matching TRBD2. This CDR3 spans 19 amino acids. V shed 0 bases, J shed 2 bases, and the junction held 5 bases outside the gene matches. The germline CDR1 and CDR2 sequences are MNHEY and SMNVEV (reference sequence). The CDR3 DNA reads TGTGCCAGCAGTTTATCGACTAGCGGGAGATCCCCTGGGGCCAACGTCCTGACTTTC. Encoded protein: CASSLSTSGRSPGANVLTF. The complete variable domain, with remaining parts taken from reference TRBV27 and TRBJ2-6, reads EAQVTQNPRYLITVTGKKLTVTCSQNMNHEYMSWYRQDPGLGLRQIYYSMNVEVTDKGDVPEGYKVSRKEKRNFPLILESPSPNQTSLYFCASSLSTSGRSPGANVLTFGAGSRLTVL.

V is TRBV18 and J is TRBJ2-1; TRBD2 matches at 9 bases. This CDR3 contains 17 residues. V lost 0 bases and J lost 8; bases outside the gene matches: 11. CDR1 and CDR2 from the germline V gene are KGHSH and LQKENI. DNA of the CDR3: TGTGCCAGCTCACCACCTTCTAGCGGGATTAGGTCTGATGAGCAGTTCTTC. Its protein is CASSPPSSGIRSDEQFF.

The table lists this clone with a count of one. In DNA form, the CDR3 reads TGTGCCAGCAGCTTACTGGCTTCGGACCCGCAGTACTTC. Translating it yields CASSLLASDPQYF. V is TRBV11-2 and J is TRBJ2-7, with no clear D. V gave up 2 bases and J gave up 9 bases, with 14 bases separating them. This CDR3 is 13 amino acids long. Germline CDR1 is SGHAT and CDR2 is FQNNGV. The full variable domain, rest sourced from reference TRBV11-2 and TRBJ2-7, is EAGVAQSPRYKIIEKRQSVAFWCNPISGHATLYWYQQILGQGPKLLIQFQNNGVVDDSQLPKDRFSAERLKGVDSTLKIQPAKLEDSAVYLCASSLLASDPQYFGPGTRLTVT.

This chain uses TRBV6-4 with TRBJ1-1; D is uncertain. The CDR3 spans 12 residues. Germline V gives CDR1 MRHNA, CDR2 SNTAGT. Trimming took 8 bases from V and 0 from J, leaving 7 bases between them. The CDR3 DNA follows: TGTGCCAGCGTTGGGGTGAACACTGAAGCTTTCTTT. Its translation: CASVGVNTEAFF.

The chain carries TRBV27 and TRBJ1-6, with D possibly being TRBD1 (6 bases). This CDR3 spans 16 amino acids. CDR1 and CDR2 (germline): MNHEY, SMNVEV (reference sequence). V shed 8 bases and J shed 5 bases, with 19 bases lying between them. The CDR3 nucleotides are TGTGCCAGCGGAAAACAGGGATCGGCAAATAATTCACCCCTCCACTTT. Translation: CASGKQGSANNSPLHF.

V usage is TRBV7-6 and J usage is TRBJ2-7; TRBD2 matches at 7 bases. Germline values: CDR1 SGHVS, CDR2 FNYEAQ. V lost 5 bases, J lost 2 bases, and 6 bases stayed unmatched. The CDR3 consists of 14 residues. CDR3 region: CASSMGLRPYEQYF. DNA of the CDR3: TGTGCCAGCAGCATGGGACTACGACCCTACGAGCAGTACTTC.

This chain uses TRBV13 with TRBJ1-1; a possible D gene is TRBD1 (6 bases). Germline V gene sequence: CDR1 PRHDT, CDR2 FYEKMQ (reference sequence). Between the trimmed V and J ends, which lost 4 bases and 6 bases, there was a span of 12 bases. CDR3 length: 13 residues. CDR3 residues: CASSWGRVAEAFF. The CDR3 region has the DNA TGTGCCAGCAGCTGGGGGCGAGTTGCTGAAGCTTTCTTT.

The rearrangement joins TRBV4-2 to TRBJ2-3; TRBD2 agrees at 10 bases. J lost 0 bases, V lost 0 bases, and 3 bases had no gene match. CDR3 length: 17 amino acids. The germline V gene has CDR1 LGHNA and CDR2 YNFKEQ. CDR3 coding DNA: TGTGCCAGCAGCCAAGATCGGACTAGCGGCAGCACAGATACGCAGTATTTT. Residues: CASSQDRTSGSTDTQYF.

The rearrangement joins TRBV7-8 to TRBJ1-2; TRBD1 agrees at 9 bases. Germline V gene lookup returns CDR1 SGHVS and CDR2 FQNEAQ. This CDR3 has 14 amino acids. J gave up 4 bases and V 5 bases, and 5 bases lay outside the gene matches. DNA of the CDR3: TGTGCCAGCAGCCCGGGACAGGGTGGCTATGGCTACACCTTC. Residues: CASSPGQGGYGYTF.

A few counts support this clone. The genes are TRBV19 and TRBJ1-1, with D uncertain. There are 11 residues in the CDR3. The V end was cut by 5 bases, the J end by 4 bases, with 5 bases between. The germline gives CDR1 LNHDA, CDR2 SQIVND (reference sequence). For the CDR3, the DNA is TGTGCCAGTAGTCTGGGCACTGAAGCTTTCTTT. Translated, it gives CASSLGTEAFF. Full variable domain (outside the CDR3, taken from reference TRBV19 and TRBJ1-1): DGGITQSPKYLFRKEGQNVTLSCEQNLNHDAMYWYRQDPGQGLRLIYYSQIVNDFQKGDIAEGYSVSREKKESFPLTVTSAQKNPTAFYLCASSLGTEAFFGQGTRLTVV.

V gene TRBV7-3 combines with J gene TRBJ1-1, with D hard to call. The CDR3 consists of 12 residues. Germline V CDR1 and CDR2: SGHTA, FQGTGA. The germline V and J ends were trimmed by 4 bases and 8 bases, with 11 bases remaining between them. The DNA for the CDR3 is TGTGCCAGCAGCTATCTAACACAAGAAGCTTTCTTT. This gives the protein CASSYLTQEAFF.

V gene TRBV27 combines with J gene TRBJ2-7; 7 positions match TRBD2. Germline values: CDR1 MNHEY, CDR2 SMNVEV (reference sequence). The J segment lost 2 bases and the V segment lost 6 bases, leaving 10 bases of the junction unmatched. CDR3 length: 15 amino acids. The CDR3 loop reads CASSFSSGPTYEQYF. DNA of the CDR3: TGTGCCAGCAGCTTTTCTAGCGGCCCTACCTACGAGCAGTACTTC.

The V gene is TRBV6-4, the J gene TRBJ1-6; D remains unclear. The CDR3 length is 14 residues. Trimming took 4 bases from V and 9 from J, leaving 13 bases between them. Germline V CDR1 and CDR2: MRHNA, SNTAGT. The CDR3 region is CASSVRISASPLHF. Written as DNA, the CDR3 is TGTGCCAGCAGTGTGAGGATCTCGGCTTCACCCCTCCACTTT.

This rearrangement joins TRBV15 to TRBJ2-3; 13 nucleotides align to TRBD2. CDR3 length equals 20 residues. Trimming cost V 4 bases and J 3 bases; bases outside gene matches: 16. Germline V gives CDR1 LNHNV, CDR2 YYDKDF (reference sequence). The CDR3 loop is CATSTSLGTSGEGATDTQYF. In DNA, the CDR3 is TGTGCCACCAGCACTTCGCTCGGGACTAGCGGGGAGGGGGCGACAGATACGCAGTATTTT.

The V call is TRBV7-3, the J call TRBJ2-5; 10 nucleotides match TRBD1. This CDR3 has 14 amino acids. The V gene end was trimmed by 4 bases and the J gene end by 6 bases; junction bases not matched to a gene: 5. Germline CDR1 is SGHTA and CDR2 is FQGTGA. The CDR3 DNA sequence: TGTGCCAGCAGCTCCGGACAGGGGGGACAGACCCAGTACTTC. Translating gives CASSSGQGGQTQYF. Full variable domain (remainder filled in from reference TRBV7-3 and TRBJ2-5): GAGVSQTPSNKVTEKGKYVELRCDPISGHTALYWYRQSLGQGPEFLIYFQGTGAADDSGLPNDRFFAVRPEGSVSTLKIQRTERGDSAVYLCASSSGQGGQTQYFGPGTRLLVL.

This rearrangement joins TRBV19 to TRBJ1-1; D gene uncertain. V was shortened by 5 bases and J by 6 bases, with 10 bases between the two germline ends. CDR3 length equals 12 residues. CDR1 and CDR2 from the germline V gene are LNHDA and SQIVND (reference sequence). DNA of the CDR3: TGTGCCAGTAGTTCAGGTGGGGCTGAAGCTTTCTTT. Translation: CASSSGGAEAFF.

The V gene is TRBV13, the J gene TRBJ2-5; TRBD2 agrees at 7 bases. Germline V gene data show CDR1 as PRHDT and CDR2 as FYEKMQ (reference sequence). The CDR3 length is 15 residues. Germline trimming cut 4 bases from V and 9 bases from J; bases unmatched to any gene: 14. CDR3 nucleotide sequence: TGTGCCAGCAGCTCAGATAGCGGGCCTCTCCCTGCCCAGTACTTC. Protein product: CASSSDSGPLPAQYF.

The rearrangement links TRBV27 to TRBJ2-2; TRBD1 agrees at 8 bases. This CDR3 has 14 residues. Germline V gene data show CDR1 as MNHEY and CDR2 as SMNVEV (reference sequence). The trim removed 5 bases at V and 7 bases at J, leaving 6 bases unmatched. CDR3 bases: TGTGCCAGCAGTCTTGGACAGGGCATCGGGGAGCTGTTTTTT. Protein: CASSLGQGIGELFF.

This clone was seen a few times. The chain couples TRBV5-3 to TRBJ1-5; 7 bases fit TRBD1. TRBV5-3 is annotated as an ORF whose role is uncertain. This CDR3 has 15 residues. Unmatched junction bases numbered 10, after V lost 8 bases and J lost 2 bases. The CDR3 here is CASTLGGQGNQPQHF. The CDR3 nucleotides are TGTGCCAGCACCTTGGGAGGACAGGGCAATCAGCCCCAGCATTTT.

The V and J genes are TRBV13 and TRBJ1-4; unclear D gene. CDR3 length: 14 residues. Trimming left V 0 bases short and J 4 bases short, with 6 bases between. The germline V gene encodes CDR1 PRHDT and CDR2 FYEKMQ (reference sequence). The CDR3 is CASSLGQNNEKLFF. CDR3 coding DNA: TGTGCCAGCAGCTTAGGACAGAATAATGAAAAACTGTTTTTT. Filled out from reference TRBV13 and TRBJ1-4, the complete variable domain reads AAGVIQSPRHLIKEKRETATLKCYPIPRHDTVYWYQQGPGQDPQFLISFYEKMQSDKGSIPDRFSAQQFSDYHSELNMSSLELGDSALYFCASSLGQNNEKLFFGSGTQLSVL.

The CDR3 loop is CASSITGTSYEQYF. The CDR3 DNA reads TGTGCCAGCAGTATTACCGGGACCTCCTACGAGCAGTACTTC. This chain uses TRBV6-5 with TRBJ2-7; D could derive from TRBD1 or TRBD2 (5 bases each). The V gene lost 5 bases and the J gene lost 0 bases, with 11 bases spanning the gap. The V gene's germline CDR1 is MNHEY and CDR2 SVGAGI. The CDR3 runs 14 residues.

The chain employs TRBV29-1 and TRBJ1-2; D call uncertain. Germline CDR1 reads SQVTM; CDR2 reads ANQGSEA. V was clipped by 5 bases and J by 8 bases, with 9 bases between them. The CDR3 consists of 10 residues. Here the CDR3 DNA reads TGCAGCGTTACCGAGGAGGGCTACACCTTC. Translating gives CSVTEEGYTF.

The chain has TRBV7-8 and TRBJ1-3; D gene uncertain. V lost 10 bases and J lost 0, with 7 bases in between. The CDR3 spans 12 residues. The germline V gene has CDR1 SGHVS and CDR2 FQNEAQ. CDR3 region: CAIAGSGNTIYF. CDR3 DNA: TGTGCCATCGCAGGCTCTGGAAACACCATATATTTT.

This sequence joins TRBV23-1 and TRBJ2-7, with 10 bases aligning to TRBD1. TRBV23-1 is an ORF, and what it does is uncertain. V lost 4 bases, J lost 2 bases, and 8 bases stayed unmatched. The CDR3 extends over 16 amino acids. CDR3: CASSPQGQGYAYEQYF. The CDR3 region has the DNA TGCGCCAGCAGTCCTCAGGGACAGGGGTATGCCTACGAGCAGTACTTC.

This clone was picked up one time. The V and J genes are TRBV27 and TRBJ2-7, with D possibly matching TRBD2 (5 bases). Germline-derived CDR1 and CDR2 are MNHEY and SMNVEV (reference sequence). CDR3 length equals 16 residues. V lost 0 bases and J 2 bases, leaving 14 bases between the germline ends. CDR3 coding DNA: TGTGCCAGCAGTTTATCGATTGGCGGGCTCGCCTACGAGCAGTACTTC. It encodes CASSLSIGGLAYEQYF.

The chain carries TRBV19 and TRBJ2-2, with 10 bases aligning to TRBD2. V was pared by 2 bases and J by 3 bases, with 0 bases of the junction left unmatched. CDR1 LNHDA and CDR2 SQIVND come from the germline V gene (reference sequence). The CDR3 has 15 residues. CDR3 residues: CASSILAGDTGELFF. The DNA of the CDR3 is TGTGCCAGTAGTATACTAGCGGGAGACACCGGGGAGCTGTTTTTT.

This chain uses TRBV14 with TRBJ2-1; TRBD1 matches at 8 bases. The CDR3 is 16 residues long. Looked up from germline, CDR1 is SGHDN and CDR2 is FVKESK. The V gene end was trimmed by 4 bases and the J gene end by 0 bases; junction bases not matched to a gene: 5. The CDR3 here is CASSPKGQGSYNEQFF. The CDR3 nucleotides read TGTGCCAGCAGCCCAAAAGGACAGGGCTCCTACAATGAGCAGTTCTTC.